The 26 T cell receptor beta chains in this list originate from one sample, sequenced in a study of T cell repertoires in cytomegalovirus infection. MiXCR, applied by TCRdb to the reads, yields one record per CDR3 protein. The sample includes about 310,000 distinct CDR3 sequences, 17% of them seen just once. The sample taken for sequencing was PBMCs. Receptors were obtained from a human donor in good health (CMV status not recorded). Some clones in this sample may be carry-over from other donors' samples.

This clonotype came up many times. This rearrangement joins TRBV7-6 to TRBJ2-2; D might be TRBD1 or TRBD2, each matching 6 bases. Trimming took 1 base from V and 7 from J, leaving 10 bases between them. The germline gives CDR1 SGHVS, CDR2 FNYEAQ. The CDR3 is made up of 14 amino acids. The CDR3 sequence is CASSLDGGIGELFF. CDR3 coding DNA: TGTGCCAGCAGCTTAGACGGGGGCATCGGGGAGCTGTTTTTT.

This clonotype was recorded many times. The chain carries TRBV20-1 and TRBJ2-1; 9 bases are shared with TRBD2. The CDR3 loop spans 14 amino acids. Germline V gene sequence: CDR1 DFQATT, CDR2 SNEGSKA (reference sequence). V was clipped by 1 base and J by 3 bases; unmatched bases: 1. The CDR3 coding sequence is TGCAGTGCTAGAGCACTAGCGGGCTACAATGAGCAGTTCTTC. Translation: CSARALAGYNEQFF.

In its sample, this clonotype was seen a few times. The rearrangement uses TRBV28 and TRBJ1-6; D unresolved. Per germline, CDR1 MDHEN and CDR2 SYDVKM. V was shortened by 6 bases and J by 10 bases, with 13 bases between the two germline ends. The CDR3 has 13 residues. The CDR3 protein is CASRSTPGSPLHF. The CDR3 DNA follows: TGTGCCAGCAGATCGACCCCCGGGTCACCCCTCCACTTT.

This clonotype was observed a handful of times. This chain joins TRBV7-9 and TRBJ1-2, with D possibly TRBD1 on 5 matching bases. The CDR3 runs 15 residues. V was cut by 2 bases and J by 10 bases, with 20 bases left in between. CDR1 is SEHNR, CDR2 FQNEAQ, per germline (reference sequence). The CDR3 DNA reads TGTGCCAGCAGCTTATCCGACAGATTACTGGTTGACTACACCTTC. As protein: CASSLSDRLLVDYTF.

This sequence joins TRBV6-6 and TRBJ1-6; a weak D match, TRBD1 (5 bases). V lost 1 base to trimming and J lost 6 bases, with 7 bases between them. CDR1 and CDR2 (germline): MNHNY, SVGAGI (reference sequence). This CDR3 has 14 residues. This CDR3 reads CASSYLGVNSPLHF. CDR3 bases: TGTGCCAGCAGTTACTTGGGGGTTAATTCACCCCTCCACTTT.

This clonotype was counted a few times. The chain has TRBV10-3 and TRBJ2-2; TRBD2 matches 13 bases. The CDR3 runs to 18 residues. V lost 4 bases, J lost 5 bases, and 10 bases stayed unmatched. CDR1 and CDR2 from the germline V gene are ENHRY and SYGVKD. For the CDR3, the DNA is TGTGCCATCAGTGCCACGATGGCGGGACTAGCGGGGACCGGGGAGCTGTTTTTT. This translates into CAISATMAGLAGTGELFF.

This clonotype was seen many times. V is TRBV15 and J is TRBJ2-3; D not certain. Germline loops: CDR1 LNHNV, CDR2 YYDKDF (reference sequence). The length of the CDR3 is 15 residues. V lost 1 base to trimming and J lost 7 bases, with 15 bases between them. This CDR3 is CATSRGMGRTHTQYF. In DNA, the CDR3 is TGTGCCACCAGCAGAGGAATGGGTAGGACCCATACGCAGTATTTT.

The rearrangement links TRBV20-1 to TRBJ1-1, with a possible D match to TRBD1 (5 bases). The CDR3 runs to 17 residues. V gave up 0 bases and J gave up 0 bases, with 17 bases separating them. Germline V gene data show CDR1 as DFQATT and CDR2 as SNEGSKA (reference sequence). The DNA for the CDR3 is TGCAGTGCTAGAGATCCCGCAGGGCTAACCTTGAACACTGAAGCTTTCTTT. Its protein is CSARDPAGLTLNTEAFF.

This clonotype was observed many times. The gene calls are TRBV7-2 and TRBJ1-1; maybe TRBD1 (5 bases). Trimming took 5 bases from V and 0 from J, leaving 16 bases between them. Germline V gene lookup returns CDR1 SGHTA and CDR2 FQGNSA. This CDR3 is built from 16 residues. Here the CDR3 reads CASSPGLSTLNTEAFF. CDR3 nucleotides: TGTGCCAGCAGCCCGGGACTTTCGACCCTGAACACTGAAGCTTTCTTT. Together with reference TRBV7-2 and TRBJ1-1, the CDR3 gives the full variable domain: GAGVSQSPSNKVTEKGKDVELRCDPISGHTALYWYRQSLGQGLEFLIYFQGNSAPDKSGLPSDRFSAERTGGSVSTLTIQRTQQEDSAVYLCASSPGLSTLNTEAFFGQGTRLTVV.

At least ten counts were recorded for this clonotype. The chain recombines TRBV11-2 with TRBJ1-5; D possibly corresponds to TRBD1 (5 bases). The length of the CDR3 is 13 residues. V dropped 5 bases and J dropped 4 bases, with 9 bases sitting between them. Per germline, CDR1 SGHAT and CDR2 FQNNGV. The CDR3 DNA reads TGTGCCAGCAGCCGTGACAGAAATCAGCCCCAGCATTTT. It is translated as CASSRDRNQPQHF.

The chain couples TRBV20-1 to TRBJ2-5; TRBD1 aligns across 8 bases. V shed 6 bases, J shed 2 bases, and the junction held 14 bases outside the gene matches. CDR1 is DFQATT, CDR2 SNEGSKA, per germline (reference sequence). This CDR3 comprises 16 residues. CDR3 region: CSASTPTGTGQETQYF. In DNA form, the CDR3 reads TGCAGTGCCAGCACCCCCACCGGGACAGGTCAAGAGACCCAGTACTTC.

In this sample, this clonotype turned up many times. This sequence joins TRBV3-1 and TRBJ2-1, with D perhaps matching TRBD1 (6 bases). Germline CDR1 is LGHDT and CDR2 is YNNKEL (reference sequence). With 4 bases removed from V and 6 bases from J, the gap between germline ends came to 16 bases. CDR3 length equals 15 residues. The CDR3 spells CASSLGGSAGNEQFF. The CDR3 DNA is TGTGCCAGCAGCCTAGGGGGTAGCGCGGGCAATGAGCAGTTCTTC.

The chain is built from TRBV20-1 and TRBJ1-3, with D hard to call. The CDR3 contains 15 residues. Germline V gene data show CDR1 as DFQATT and CDR2 as SNEGSKA (reference sequence). The V end was cut by 0 bases, the J end by 0 bases, with 9 bases between. CDR3 in amino acids: CSAREPDISGNTIYF. The CDR3, as DNA: TGCAGTGCTAGAGAACCTGACATCTCTGGAAACACCATATATTTT.

The chain carries TRBV4-1 and TRBJ1-2; perhaps TRBD1 as D (5 bases). With 0 bases removed from V and 4 bases from J, the gap between germline ends came to 12 bases. There are 15 residues in the CDR3. Germline V gene sequence: CDR1 MGHRA, CDR2 YSYEKL. The CDR3: CASSQDRGVGYGYTF. CDR3 in DNA: TGCGCCAGCAGCCAAGATCGAGGGGTGGGCTATGGCTACACCTTC.

This clonotype was recorded many times. The chain joins TRBV7-8 to TRBJ1-2, with D unresolved. The V gene's germline CDR1 is SGHVS and CDR2 FQNEAQ. V lost 6 bases and J 0 bases, leaving 17 bases between the germline ends. CDR3 size: 16 residues. CDR3 amino acids: CASRKSSVSANYGYTF. The DNA of the CDR3 is TGTGCCAGCAGAAAATCATCAGTCTCAGCTAACTATGGCTACACCTTC.

V gene TRBV7-6 combines with J gene TRBJ2-5; TRBD1 aligns across 9 bases. The CDR3 sequence is 16 residues long. Germline trimming cut 5 bases from V and 3 bases from J; bases unmatched to any gene: 10. CDR1 is SGHVS, CDR2 FNYEAQ, per germline. The CDR3 DNA sequence: TGTGCCAGCAGCACCTGGACAGGGGCCGTCAAAGAGACCCAGTACTTC. Its protein product is CASSTWTGAVKETQYF. The variable domain in full, completed from reference TRBV7-6 and TRBJ2-5, reads GAGVSQSPRYKVTKRGQDVALRCDPISGHVSLYWYRQALGQGPEFLTYFNYEAQQDKSGLPNDRFSAERPEGSISTLTIQRTEQRDSAMYRCASSTWTGAVKETQYFGPGTRLLVL.

In this sample, this clonotype turned up a few times. This chain connects TRBV12-3 or TRBV12-4 to TRBJ1-1; no reliable D call. The CDR3 covers 15 residues. Trimming stripped 3 bases from V and 4 bases from J, with 15 bases between. The CDR3 region has the DNA TGTGCCAGCAGTTTCCTGGCAGGCAAGGGCACTGAAGCTTTCTTT. Its protein product is CASSFLAGKGTEAFF.

This clonotype was counted ten times or more. The rearrangement uses TRBV2 and TRBJ2-1, with D unresolved. The length of the CDR3 is 14 residues. Germline V lookup: CDR1 SNHLY, CDR2 FYNNEI. Trimming removed 8 bases from V and 7 bases from J, with 18 bases in between. CDR3 in DNA: TGTGCCAGCTGCACTCTCCCTAGAAAGAATGAGCAGTTCTTC. It is translated as CASCTLPRKNEQFF.

This rearrangement joins TRBV19 to TRBJ2-7, with D tentatively TRBD1 or TRBD2 (5 bases each). Per the germline V gene, CDR1 is LNHDA and CDR2 is SQIVND (reference sequence). This CDR3 is 15 amino acids long. V lost 8 bases and J 4 bases, leaving 21 bases between the germline ends. CDR3 nucleotide sequence: TGTGCCAGTTCCCACCCCGGGGCAAAAAAGTACGAGCAGTACTTC. Translated: CASSHPGAKKYEQYF.

V usage is TRBV4-2 and J usage is TRBJ2-2; 7 bases match TRBD2. Germline values: CDR1 LGHNA, CDR2 YNFKEQ. The CDR3 loop spans 15 amino acids. V gave up 0 bases and J gave up 4 bases; unmatched junction bases: 2. This CDR3 reads CASSQEGGFTGELFF. CDR3 coding DNA: TGTGCCAGCAGCCAAGAGGGGGGGTTCACCGGGGAGCTGTTTTTT.

This chain connects TRBV25-1 to TRBJ2-3; 8 bases are a match to TRBD1. The germline CDR1 and CDR2 sequences are MGHDK and SYGVNS. The V gene end was trimmed by 3 bases and the J gene end by 2 bases; junction bases not matched to a gene: 4. There are 15 residues in the CDR3. The CDR3 coding sequence is TGTGCCAGCAGTGAGAGACAGGGGATCACAGATACGCAGTATTTT. This encodes CASSERQGITDTQYF.

This clonotype was observed at least ten times. The gene calls are TRBV19 and TRBJ2-2; a possible D gene is TRBD1 (5 bases). V was cut by 7 bases and J by 6 bases, with 15 bases left in between. The V gene's germline CDR1 is LNHDA and CDR2 SQIVND (reference sequence). This CDR3 is built from 14 residues. The chain's CDR3 is CASKEQVVAGELFF. Written as DNA, the CDR3 is TGTGCCAGTAAGGAACAGGTGGTCGCCGGGGAGCTGTTTTTT.

V is TRBV28 and J is TRBJ2-7; no firm D call. V gave up 4 bases and J gave up 4 bases, with 11 bases separating them. CDR3 size: 13 residues. From germline, CDR1 is MDHEN and CDR2 SYDVKM. The CDR3 spells CASSSAVEYEQYF. CDR3 coding DNA: TGTGCCAGCAGTTCGGCAGTCGAGTACGAGCAGTACTTC. Drawing the rest from reference TRBV28 and TRBJ2-7, the complete variable domain is DVKVTQSSRYLVKRTGEKVFLECVQDMDHENMFWYRQDPGLGLRLIYFSYDVKMKEKGDIPEGYSVSREKKERFSLILESASTNQTSMYLCASSSAVEYEQYFGPGTRLTVT.

The V gene is TRBV29-1, the J gene TRBJ1-1; TRBD1 matches at 9 bases. CDR1 and CDR2 (germline): SQVTM, ANQGSEA. This CDR3 comprises 14 residues. Trimming at V came to 6 bases and at J to 0 bases, leaving 5 bases not matched to a gene. CDR3 region: CSVSDRGMNTEAFF. Here the CDR3 DNA reads TGCAGCGTGTCGGACAGGGGTATGAACACTGAAGCTTTCTTT.

This sequence joins TRBV29-1 and TRBJ1-5, with TRBD1 as a possible D gene (6 bases). Between the trimmed V and J ends, which lost 7 bases and 6 bases, there was a span of 13 bases. Germline values: CDR1 SQVTM, CDR2 ANQGSEA. The CDR3 consists of 12 residues. This chain's CDR3 is CSETGFGQPQHF. Here the CDR3 DNA reads TGCAGCGAAACAGGGTTTGGTCAGCCCCAGCATTTT.

The chain employs TRBV10-2 and TRBJ1-6; 11 nucleotides agree with TRBD1. V lost 8 bases to trimming and J lost 9 bases; unmatched junction nucleotides: 6. The CDR3 covers 14 residues. From germline, CDR1 is WSHSY and CDR2 SAAADI. For the CDR3, the DNA is TGCGCCAGCCAGGGACAGGGGGTAGGTTCACCCCTCCACTTT. This codes for CASQGQGVGSPLHF.